The rows below give T cell receptor beta chains drawn from one sample of a study of T cell clones after liver transplantation. Sequencing used immunoSEQ multiplex PCR; TCRdb keeps in-frame clones, though not all of them. Seen here are approximately 18,000 clones, 80% observed once, and the top ten hold around 40%. Here the sequenced sample was CD8+ T cells from blood, taken 48 months after liver transplant. The receptors were sampled from a human patient who received a liver transplant. The graft donor may have given rise to some T cells. Each CDR3 is given with its conserved first and last residue. A D gene is named only where the DNA matches it firmly. The size entry is marked missing in some rows and otherwise reads once, few, many or a size class.

j_call v_call d_call clone_size cdr3_length cdr3_aa cdr3_nt
TRBJ2-1 TRBV4-3 NA NA 18 CASSDPPTRDMGYNEQFF TGCGCCAGCAGCGACCCACCGACCCGGGACATGGGCTACAATGAGCAGTTCTTC
TRBJ2-2 TRBV6-5 NA NA 14 CASVSGAMTGELFF TGTGCCAGCGTGTCGGGGGCGATGACCGGGGAGCTGTTTTTT
TRBJ2-1 TRBV6-1 TRBD2 NA 15 CASTRAGPQSDEQFF TGTGCCAGCACCCGAGCGGGACCCCAGAGCGATGAGCAGTTCTTC
TRBJ2-7 TRBV5-4 NA NA 14 CASSRSGSPNEQYF TGTGCCAGCAGCCGATCGGGGAGTCCCAACGAGCAGTACTTC
TRBJ2-1 TRBV4-2 NA NA 16 CASSQVEGTAGDEQFF TGTGCCAGCAGCCAAGTGGAGGGGACCGCCGGGGATGAGCAGTTCTTC
TRBJ1-5 TRBV6-6 NA NA 12 CASSYLNQPQHF TGTGCCAGCAGTTATTTGAATCAGCCCCAGCATTTT
TRBJ2-1 TRBV4-3 TRBD2 NA 17 CASSQGEGTSGKNEQFF TGCGCCAGCAGCCAAGGGGAAGGGACTAGCGGGAAGAATGAGCAGTTCTTC
TRBJ2-4 TRBV29-1 TRBD1 NA 15 CSGTVTGGNEDIQYF TGCAGCGGCACGGTGACAGGGGGTAATGAGGACATTCAGTACTTC
TRBJ1-6 TRBV2 NA NA 18 CASGSGGLLPSYNSPLHF TGTGCCAGCGGGTCGGGAGGGCTTCTACCCTCCTATAATTCACCCCTCCACTTT
TRBJ2-7 TRBV9 TRBD2 NA 16 CASSGGRGLAGFEQYF TGTGCCAGCAGCGGCGGCCGGGGACTAGCGGGATTCGAGCAGTACTTC
TRBJ2-7 TRBV10-3 TRBD1 NA 13 CAIRGTGTYEQYF TGTGCCATCAGGGGGACAGGGACCTACGAGCAGTACTTC
TRBJ2-1 TRBV6-5 TRBD2 once 14 CASTRGGGGNEQFF TGTGCCAGCACCCGCGGGGGAGGCGGCAATGAGCAGTTCTTC
TRBJ2-1 TRBV4-3 NA NA 15 CASSQDEGGHNEQFF TGCGCCAGCAGCCAAGATGAGGGGGGGCACAATGAGCAGTTCTTC
TRBJ2-2 TRBV9 NA NA 17 CASSSNLGGRNTGELFF TGTGCCAGCAGCTCAAATCTTGGGGGAAGGAACACCGGGGAGCTGTTTTTT
TRBJ2-7 TRBV19 TRBD1 NA 16 CASSTRGTAPPYEQYF TGTGCCAGTAGTACCAGGGGGACAGCCCCACCCTACGAGCAGTACTTC
TRBJ1-5 TRBV2 NA NA 16 CASSESGRRRNQPQHF TGTGCCAGCAGTGAGAGTGGCAGGCGACGCAATCAGCCCCAGCATTTT
TRBJ2-3 TRBV7-3 TRBD2 once 16 CASSLGLAGYTDTQYF TGTGCCAGCAGCCTGGGACTAGCGGGGTACACAGATACGCAGTATTTT
TRBJ1-2 TRBV4-1 NA NA 15 CASSHNEGPNYGYTF TGCGCCAGCAGCCATAACGAAGGCCCTAACTATGGCTACACCTTC
TRBJ1-1 TRBV27 NA once 14 CASSPEMVNTEAFF TGTGCCAGCAGTCCGGAGATGGTAAACACTGAAGCTTTCTTT
TRBJ2-5 TRBV5-6 TRBD2 NA 15 CASSPLGLPEETQYF TGTGCCAGCAGCCCGCTGGGACTACCCGAAGAGACCCAGTACTTC
TRBJ2-1 TRBV14 NA NA 16 CASSQDLSEGGNEQFF TGTGCCAGCAGCCAAGATCTCTCGGAAGGAGGCAATGAGCAGTTCTTC
TRBJ1-1 TRBV7-3 NA NA 13 CASSPSQGATAFF TGTGCCAGCAGCCCATCTCAAGGGGCGACGGCTTTCTTT
TRBJ1-5 TRBV19 TRBD1 NA 15 CASSIGGTGYQPQHF TGTGCCAGTAGTATAGGGGGGACAGGGTATCAGCCCCAGCATTTT
TRBJ1-3 TRBV6-6 NA NA 15 CASNLGGVSGNTIYF TGTGCCAGCAATTTGGGAGGGGTCTCTGGAAACACCATATATTTT